These 3 T cell receptor beta chains came from one sample sequenced in a study of CD8+ T cells in alopecia areata. RNA, once extracted, was reverse transcribed into cDNA for use as the sequencing template. TCRdb's table, derived via immunoSEQ multiplex PCR, lists solely in-frame clones and lacks some. Of hundreds of thousands of clones listed, around 62% are singletons. This material consisted of CD4+ T cells sorted from blood, taken at week 0. These receptors came from a human donor with alopecia areata.

V usage is TRBV18 and J usage is TRBJ2-1; the D is unclear. The germline V gene has CDR1 KGHSH and CDR2 LQKENI. Trimming shortened V by 3 bases and J by 4 bases, and 10 bases separated the two germline ends. The CDR3 spans 14 residues. This CDR3 reads CASSPAAVYNEQFF. The CDR3 coding sequence is TGTGCCAGCTCACCGGCGGCCGTATACAATGAGCAGTTCTTC.

The chain is built from TRBV5-1 and TRBJ2-7; TRBD2 aligns across 8 bases. The trim removed 4 bases at V and 3 bases at J, leaving 9 bases unmatched. The CDR3 consists of 15 residues. The germline V gene has CDR1 SGHRS and CDR2 YFSETQ. As DNA, the CDR3 is TGCGCCAGCAGCCCAACCGGGACTAGACTCTACGAGCAGTACTTC. Translated: CASSPTGTRLYEQYF.

The chain has TRBV6-5 and TRBJ1-2; possibly TRBD1 for D (6 bases). Germline CDR1 is MNHEY and CDR2 is SVGAGI. V lost 0 bases to trimming and J lost 5 bases, with 13 bases between them. This CDR3 spans 15 amino acids. The CDR3 region is CASSYSWQGPYGYTF. The CDR3 DNA reads TGTGCCAGCAGTTACTCGTGGCAGGGGCCGTATGGCTACACCTTC.